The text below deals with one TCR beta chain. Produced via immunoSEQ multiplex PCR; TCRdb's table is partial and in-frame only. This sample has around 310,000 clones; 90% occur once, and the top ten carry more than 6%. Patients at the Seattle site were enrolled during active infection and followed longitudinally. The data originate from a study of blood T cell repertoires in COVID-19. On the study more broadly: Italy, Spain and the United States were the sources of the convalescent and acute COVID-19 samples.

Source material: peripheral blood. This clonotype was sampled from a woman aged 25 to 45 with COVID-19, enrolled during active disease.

CDR3 DNA: TGTGCCAGCGGAATAGCGGGACAGGGTGATTCACCCCTCCACTTT. This translates into CASGIAGQGDSPLHF. This chain joins TRBV2 and TRBJ1-6, with 9 bases aligning to TRBD1. V trimming: 8 bases; J trimming: 8 bases; junction bases outside the gene matches: 10. The germline V gene encodes CDR1 SNHLY and CDR2 FYNNEI. The CDR3 totals 15 residues.